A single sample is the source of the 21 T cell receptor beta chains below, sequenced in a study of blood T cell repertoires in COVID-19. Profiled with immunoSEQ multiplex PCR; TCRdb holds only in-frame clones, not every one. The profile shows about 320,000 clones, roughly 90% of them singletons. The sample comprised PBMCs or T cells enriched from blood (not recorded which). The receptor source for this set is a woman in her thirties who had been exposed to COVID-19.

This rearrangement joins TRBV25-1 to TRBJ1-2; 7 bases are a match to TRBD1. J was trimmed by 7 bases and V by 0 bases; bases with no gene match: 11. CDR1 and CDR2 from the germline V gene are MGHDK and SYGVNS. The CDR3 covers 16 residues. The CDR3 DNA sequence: TGTGCCAGCAGTGAATACAGGGGACAGTTGAAGTCTGGCTACACCTTC. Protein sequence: CASSEYRGQLKSGYTF.

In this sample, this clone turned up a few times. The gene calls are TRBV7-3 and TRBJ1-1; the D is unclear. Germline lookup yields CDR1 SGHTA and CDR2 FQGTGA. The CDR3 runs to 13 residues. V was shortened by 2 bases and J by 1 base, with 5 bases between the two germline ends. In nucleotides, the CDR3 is TGTGCCAGCAGCTTAGAGGAGAACACTGAAGCTTTCTTT. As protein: CASSLEENTEAFF.

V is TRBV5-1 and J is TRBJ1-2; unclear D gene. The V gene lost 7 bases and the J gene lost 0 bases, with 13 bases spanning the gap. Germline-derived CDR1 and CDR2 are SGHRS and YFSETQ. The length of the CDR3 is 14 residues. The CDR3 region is CASGDTRANYGYTF. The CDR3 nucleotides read TGCGCCAGCGGCGACACTAGAGCTAACTATGGCTACACCTTC.

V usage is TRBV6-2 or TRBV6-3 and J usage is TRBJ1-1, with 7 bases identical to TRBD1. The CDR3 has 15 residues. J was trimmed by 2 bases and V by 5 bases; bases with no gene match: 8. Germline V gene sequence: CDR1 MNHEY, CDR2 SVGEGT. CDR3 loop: CASSGPRQGNTEAFF. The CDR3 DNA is TGTGCCAGCAGTGGACCGCGACAGGGAAACACTGAAGCTTTCTTT.

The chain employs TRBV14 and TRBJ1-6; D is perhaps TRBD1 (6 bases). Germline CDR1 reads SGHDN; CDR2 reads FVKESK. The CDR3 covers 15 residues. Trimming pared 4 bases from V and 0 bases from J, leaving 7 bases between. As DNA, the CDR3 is TGTGCCAGCAGCCTGGACAGCTCCTATAATTCACCCCTCCACTTT. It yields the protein CASSLDSSYNSPLHF.

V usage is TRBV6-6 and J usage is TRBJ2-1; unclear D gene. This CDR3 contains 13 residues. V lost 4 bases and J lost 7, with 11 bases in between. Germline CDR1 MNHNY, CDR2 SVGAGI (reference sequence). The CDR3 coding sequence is TGTGCCAGCAGTTCTTCCTCTAAGAATGAGCAGTTCTTC. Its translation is CASSSSSKNEQFF.

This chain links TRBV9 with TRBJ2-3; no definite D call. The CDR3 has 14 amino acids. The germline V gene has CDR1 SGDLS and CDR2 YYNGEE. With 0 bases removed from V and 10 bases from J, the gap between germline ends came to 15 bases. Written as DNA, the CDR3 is TGTGCCAGCAGCGTAGATGGGCTCCCCATCTCGCAGTATTTT. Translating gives CASSVDGLPISQYF.

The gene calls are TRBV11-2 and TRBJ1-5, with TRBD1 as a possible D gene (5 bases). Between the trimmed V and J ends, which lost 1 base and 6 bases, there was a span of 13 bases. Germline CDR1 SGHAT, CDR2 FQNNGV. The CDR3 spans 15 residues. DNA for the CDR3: TGTGCCAGCAGCTTAGCGGGGGGAACGGGTCAGCCCCAGCATTTT. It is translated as CASSLAGGTGQPQHF.

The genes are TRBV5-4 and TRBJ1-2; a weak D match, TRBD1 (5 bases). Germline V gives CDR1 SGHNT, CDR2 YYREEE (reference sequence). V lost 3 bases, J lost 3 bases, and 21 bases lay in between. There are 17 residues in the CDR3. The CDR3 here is CASSSPRNTGPYYGYTF. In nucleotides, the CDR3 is TGTGCCAGCAGCTCTCCCCGGAATACAGGACCCTACTATGGCTACACCTTC. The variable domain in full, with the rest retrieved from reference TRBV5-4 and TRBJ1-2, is ETGVTQSPTHLIKTRGQQVTLRCSSQSGHNTVSWYQQALGQGPQFIFQYYREEENGRGNFPPRFSGLQFPNYSSELNVNALELDDSALYLCASSSPRNTGPYYGYTFGSGTRLTVV.

This CDR3 reads CAWETGVNEKLFF. The CDR3 DNA reads as TGTGCCTGGGAGACAGGAGTTAATGAAAAACTGTTTTTT. The chain uses TRBV30 and TRBJ1-4, with a possible D match to TRBD1 (6 bases). Trimming removed 5 bases at V and 4 bases at J, with 11 bases between. This CDR3 region has 13 residues. The germline gives CDR1 GTSNPN, CDR2 SVGIG (reference sequence).

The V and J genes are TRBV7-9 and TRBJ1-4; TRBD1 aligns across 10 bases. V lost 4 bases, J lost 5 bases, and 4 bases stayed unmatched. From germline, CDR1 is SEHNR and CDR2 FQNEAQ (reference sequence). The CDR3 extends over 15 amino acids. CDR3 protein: CASSSWDRGNEKLFF. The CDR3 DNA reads TGTGCCAGCAGCTCCTGGGACAGGGGAAATGAAAAACTGTTTTTT.

CDR3 in DNA: TGTGCCATCACCGGGACTAGCGGGGATACGCAGTATTTT. This translates into CAITGTSGDTQYF. The chain couples TRBV10-3 to TRBJ2-3, with 12 bases aligning to TRBD2. From germline, CDR1 is ENHRY and CDR2 SYGVKD. The V segment lost 7 bases and the J segment 6 bases; nucleotides outside the gene matches: 2. The CDR3 loop spans 13 amino acids.

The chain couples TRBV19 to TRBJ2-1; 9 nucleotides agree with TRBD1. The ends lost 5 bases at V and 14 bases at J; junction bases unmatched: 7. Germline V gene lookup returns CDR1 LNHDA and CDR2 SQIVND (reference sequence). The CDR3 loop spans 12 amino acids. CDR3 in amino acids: CASSPPDRGKFF. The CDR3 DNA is TGTGCCAGTAGTCCTCCGGACAGGGGAAAGTTCTTC.

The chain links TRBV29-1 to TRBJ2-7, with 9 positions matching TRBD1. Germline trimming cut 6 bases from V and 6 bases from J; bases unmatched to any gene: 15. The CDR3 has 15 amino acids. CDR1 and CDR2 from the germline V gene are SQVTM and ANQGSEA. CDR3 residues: CSVDSNRGRVSEQYF. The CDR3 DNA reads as TGCAGCGTCGATTCGAACAGGGGGCGCGTAAGCGAGCAGTACTTC.

The CDR3 bases are TGTGCCAGCTCACCACTTTGGCACAATAAATGGGAGACAAGGACTGAAGCTTTCTTT. Its translation is CASSPLWHNKWETRTEAFF. The rearrangement uses TRBV18 and TRBJ1-1; no definite D call. The germline V gene has CDR1 KGHSH and CDR2 LQKENI. The V gene lost 1 base and the J gene lost 5 bases, with 26 bases spanning the gap. CDR3 length equals 19 residues.

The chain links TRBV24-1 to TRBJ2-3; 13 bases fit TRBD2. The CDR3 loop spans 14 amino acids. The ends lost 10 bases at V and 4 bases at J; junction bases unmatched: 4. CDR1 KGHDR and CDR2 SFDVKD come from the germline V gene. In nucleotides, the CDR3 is TGTGCCACTGCACTAGCGGGGGGGCCAGATACGCAGTATTTT. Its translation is CATALAGGPDTQYF.

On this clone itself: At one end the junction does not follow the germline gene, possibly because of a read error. In DNA, the CDR3 is TGCGCCAGCAGTCAAGACAGGGGACCTGGCTACACCTTC. Translated: CASSQDRGPGYTF. The chain employs TRBV4-1 and TRBJ1-2; TRBD1 matches 8 bases. Germline CDR1 reads MGHRA; CDR2 reads YSYEKL. This CDR3 comprises 13 residues.

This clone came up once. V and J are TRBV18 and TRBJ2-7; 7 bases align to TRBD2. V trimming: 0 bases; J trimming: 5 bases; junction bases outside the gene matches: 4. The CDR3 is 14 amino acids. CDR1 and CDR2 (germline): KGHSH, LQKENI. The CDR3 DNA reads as TGTGCCAGCTCACCACCTGGGAGGGTCCACGAGCAGTACTTC. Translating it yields CASSPPGRVHEQYF.

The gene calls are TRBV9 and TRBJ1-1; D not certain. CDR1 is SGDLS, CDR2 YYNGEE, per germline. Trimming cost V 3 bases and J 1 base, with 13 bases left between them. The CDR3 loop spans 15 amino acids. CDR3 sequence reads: CASSARSTANTEAFF. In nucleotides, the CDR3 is TGTGCCAGCAGCGCCCGATCTACAGCGAACACTGAAGCTTTCTTT.

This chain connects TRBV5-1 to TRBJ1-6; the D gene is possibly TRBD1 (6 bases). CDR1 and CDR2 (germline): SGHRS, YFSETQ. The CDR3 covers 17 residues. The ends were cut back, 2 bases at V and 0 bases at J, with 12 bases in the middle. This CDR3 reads CASSLLLRGSYNSPLHF. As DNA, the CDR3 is TGCGCCAGCAGCTTACTCCTCAGGGGCTCCTATAATTCACCCCTCCACTTT.

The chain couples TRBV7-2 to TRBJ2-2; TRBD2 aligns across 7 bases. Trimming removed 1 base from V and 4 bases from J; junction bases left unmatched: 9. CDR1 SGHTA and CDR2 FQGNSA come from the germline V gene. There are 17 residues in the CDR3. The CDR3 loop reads CASSLGGAAGVTGELFF. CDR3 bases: TGTGCCAGCAGCTTAGGCGGCGCGGCGGGGGTCACCGGGGAGCTGTTTTTT.